The 25 T cell receptor beta chains listed next were all sequenced from one sample in a study of blood T cells in healthy people across ages. Primed by a sample-barcoded 5' primer and a J-beta primer mix, a second PCR proceeded for 7 to 11 cycles. MiXCR, applied by TCRdb to the 5' RACE reads, yields one record per CDR3 protein. This table has approximately 1.5 million distinct CDR3 sequences, roughly 32% appearing once. Material for sequencing was blood. These receptors were collected from a woman between 25 and 40 years old in good health.

The chain employs TRBV4-2 and TRBJ2-4; the match to TRBD2 covers 9 bases. The CDR3 totals 17 residues. The V and J ends lost 0 bases and 3 bases, in that order; junction bases with no gene match: 6. Germline V CDR1 and CDR2: LGHNA, YNFKEQ. The CDR3 loop reads CASSQDQREVVKNIQYF. For the CDR3, the DNA is TGTGCCAGCAGCCAAGACCAGCGGGAGGTGGTCAAAAACATTCAGTACTTC.

A few counts support this clonotype. The chain is built from TRBV3-1 and TRBJ2-3; D uncertain. Germline loops: CDR1 LGHDT, CDR2 YNNKEL (reference sequence). V lost 4 bases and J 0 bases, leaving 8 bases between the germline ends. CDR3 size: 14 residues. The chain's CDR3 is CASSPIGSTDTQYF. The CDR3 region has the DNA TGTGCCAGCAGCCCTATCGGGAGCACAGATACGCAGTATTTT.

Ten or more counts support this clonotype. This chain connects TRBV4-1 to TRBJ2-7; D possibly corresponds to TRBD1 (6 bases). Germline CDR1 and CDR2: MGHRA and YSYEKL. Trimming shortened V by 0 bases and J by 1 base, and 7 bases separated the two germline ends. The CDR3 sequence is 14 residues long. CDR3 amino acids: CASSQEGQSYEQYF. The CDR3 DNA reads TGCGCCAGCAGCCAAGAAGGACAGTCCTACGAGCAGTACTTC.

As concerns this clonotype: One base away lies a much larger clone, so this may be a sequencing read error. The rearrangement joins TRBV27 to TRBJ1-2, with D uncertain. Trimming removed 6 bases from V and 8 bases from J, with 22 bases in between. The germline V gene encodes CDR1 MNHEY and CDR2 SMNVEV (reference sequence). CDR3 length equals 15 residues. The chain's CDR3 is CASSAKAGSTGGYTF. For the CDR3, the DNA is TGTGCCAGCAGCGCAAAGGCGGGCTCGACGGGAGGCTACACCTTC.

J is TRBJ1-5 and V is TRBV12-3 or TRBV12-4; D unresolved. The CDR3 has 15 amino acids. V gave up 5 bases and J gave up 5 bases, with 16 bases separating them. In DNA form, the CDR3 reads TGTGCCAGCAGTCTACGACCGACCGGCGATCAGCCCCAGCATTTT. Its translation is CASSLRPTGDQPQHF.

This clonotype was observed once. The CDR3 sequence: CASSFRLAGSGKQFF. CDR3 in DNA: TGTGCCAGCAGCTTTAGACTAGCGGGGTCAGGAAAGCAGTTCTTC. V and J are TRBV5-6 and TRBJ2-1, with 11 bases aligning to TRBD2. CDR1 is SGHDT and CDR2 is YYEEEE in the germline V gene. V lost 2 bases and J lost 11; bases outside the gene matches: 9. The CDR3 consists of 15 residues. The whole variable domain, filled in from reference TRBV5-6 and TRBJ2-1, reads DAGVTQSPTHLIKTRGQQVTLRCSPKSGHDTVSWYQQALGQGPQFIFQYYEEEERQRGNFPDRFSGHQFPNYSSELNVNALLLGDSALYLCASSFRLAGSGKQFFGPGTRLTVL.

There are a few counts of this clonotype. The chain carries TRBV28 and TRBJ1-5; maybe TRBD1 (5 bases). V lost 3 bases and J lost 4, with 13 bases in between. Germline CDR1 is MDHEN and CDR2 is SYDVKM. The CDR3 has 15 amino acids. The chain's CDR3 is CASSFGGDPNQPQHF. CDR3 coding DNA: TGTGCCAGCAGTTTCGGGGGAGATCCAAATCAGCCCCAGCATTTT.

For the CDR3, the DNA is TGTGCCAGCAGTGCAACCGGGACACTCTACTATGGCTACACCTTC. Its translation is CASSATGTLYYGYTF. V is TRBV27 and J is TRBJ1-2, with D possibly matching TRBD1 (6 bases). The CDR3 sequence is 15 residues long. Trimming took 5 bases from V and 3 from J, leaving 16 bases between them. In germline, CDR1 is MNHEY, CDR2 SMNVEV (reference sequence).

The chain employs TRBV13 and TRBJ2-5; D may be TRBD1 or TRBD2 (5 bases each). CDR1 is PRHDT, CDR2 FYEKMQ, per germline (reference sequence). The germline V and J ends were trimmed by 5 bases and 1 base, with 14 bases remaining between them. This CDR3 comprises 15 residues. The CDR3 nucleotides read TGTGCCAGCAGCCACAACTTGGGGGTCCAAGAGACCCAGTACTTC. Encoded protein: CASSHNLGVQETQYF.

V gene TRBV29-1 combines with J gene TRBJ2-1; D uncertain. The CDR3 has 13 amino acids. Trimming cost V 7 bases and J 7 bases, with 17 bases left between them. CDR1 and CDR2 from the germline V gene are SQVTM and ANQGSEA. The CDR3 DNA follows: TGCAGCGCCCGGCGTCATATTTCTAATGAGCAGTTCTTC. It is translated as CSARRHISNEQFF.

The sample holds a few counts of this clonotype. The rearrangement links TRBV7-3 to TRBJ2-3; no firm D call. The V gene lost 5 bases and the J gene lost 10 bases, with 7 bases spanning the gap. Germline lookup yields CDR1 SGHTA and CDR2 FQGTGA. The CDR3 totals 10 residues. Here the CDR3 DNA reads TGTGCCAGCAGCCTCCCGGCGCAGTATTTT. Translation: CASSLPAQYF.

This clonotype occurred once. V usage is TRBV27 and J usage is TRBJ1-4; perhaps TRBD1 as D (5 bases). Trimming cost V 6 bases and J 8 bases, with 22 bases left between them. The CDR3 totals 16 residues. Germline V CDR1 and CDR2: MNHEY, SMNVEV (reference sequence). CDR3 amino acids: CASSIRSRGLIEKLFF. The CDR3 nucleotides read TGTGCCAGCAGCATCCGATCGAGGGGCTTAATAGAAAAACTGTTTTTT. The full variable domain, in which reference TRBV27 and TRBJ1-4 provide the parts outside the CDR3, is EAQVTQNPRYLITVTGKKLTVTCSQNMNHEYMSWYRQDPGLGLRQIYYSMNVEVTDKGDVPEGYKVSRKEKRNFPLILESPSPNQTSLYFCASSIRSRGLIEKLFFGSGTQLSVL.

This clonotype was detected once. This chain connects TRBV28 to TRBJ1-2; unclear D gene. Germline lookup yields CDR1 MDHEN and CDR2 SYDVKM. This CDR3 comprises 16 residues. V dropped 6 bases and J dropped 7 bases, with 24 bases sitting between them. The CDR3 DNA sequence: TGTGCCAGCAGGGACGGGAGGAGTTTGGTGTTGGGTGGCTACACCTTC. Residues: CASRDGRSLVLGGYTF.

This clonotype came up many times. The genes are TRBV19 and TRBJ1-2; TRBD1 matches 8 bases. Germline V gene lookup returns CDR1 LNHDA and CDR2 SQIVND (reference sequence). V was clipped by 8 bases and J by 5 bases; unmatched bases: 13. This CDR3 is built from 15 residues. CDR3 sequence reads: CASLPGTGYGYGYTF. As DNA, the CDR3 is TGTGCCAGTCTTCCGGGGACAGGTTATGGGTATGGCTACACCTTC.

The table lists this clonotype with a few counts. V gene TRBV28 combines with J gene TRBJ2-5, with D unresolved. Trimming took 6 bases from V and 5 from J, leaving 22 bases between them. This CDR3 has 16 amino acids. Germline lookup yields CDR1 MDHEN and CDR2 SYDVKM. In nucleotides, the CDR3 is TGTGCCAGCAGCCAGAATCCGCGGATCCAAAGTGAGACCCAGTACTTC. Its translation: CASSQNPRIQSETQYF. The variable domain in full, completed from reference TRBV28 and TRBJ2-5, reads DVKVTQSSRYLVKRTGEKVFLECVQDMDHENMFWYRQDPGLGLRLIYFSYDVKMKEKGDIPEGYSVSREKKERFSLILESASTNQTSMYLCASSQNPRIQSETQYFGPGTRLLVL.

The CDR3 DNA reads TGCGCCAGCAGCCAAGATTGGAACAGTGAGCAGTTCTTC. Translating it yields CASSQDWNSEQFF. The rearrangement joins TRBV4-1 to TRBJ2-1; D call uncertain. Germline V gene data show CDR1 as MGHRA and CDR2 as YSYEKL. V was pared by 0 bases and J by 9 bases, with 9 bases between. The CDR3 sequence is 13 residues long.

This chain joins TRBV18 and TRBJ2-5; 12 bases are shared with TRBD1. Germline values: CDR1 KGHSH, CDR2 LQKENI. The CDR3 runs 15 residues. Germline trimming cut 3 bases from V and 11 bases from J; bases unmatched to any gene: 10. The chain's CDR3 is CASSPGGQGATKQYF. CDR3 sequence (DNA): TGTGCCAGCTCACCTGGGGGACAGGGGGCTACGAAGCAGTACTTC.

This chain connects TRBV6-2 or TRBV6-3 to TRBJ2-7; 11 bases fit TRBD2. Germline V gives CDR1 MNHEY, CDR2 SVGEGT. V lost 2 bases, J lost 0 bases, and 12 bases stayed unmatched. The CDR3 sequence is 19 residues long. CDR3 sequence reads: CASSYRPGLAGRSSYEQYF. In nucleotides, the CDR3 is TGTGCCAGCAGTTACCGCCCAGGACTAGCGGGTCGGAGCTCCTACGAGCAGTACTTC.

Only a few counts were recorded for this clonotype. The rearrangement joins TRBV7-3 to TRBJ2-1; TRBD2 matches 9 bases. V gave up 2 bases and J gave up 8 bases; unmatched junction bases: 7. CDR3 size: 15 residues. Per germline, CDR1 SGHTA and CDR2 FQGTGA. The CDR3 region is CASSLSLAGGDEQFF. CDR3 nucleotides: TGTGCCAGCAGCTTATCACTAGCGGGTGGGGATGAGCAGTTCTTC.

This clonotype has just a few counts. This chain connects TRBV15 to TRBJ2-1, with D uncertain. The CDR3 runs to 11 residues. Trimming left V 5 bases short and J 5 bases short, with 4 bases between. Germline V lookup: CDR1 LNHNV, CDR2 YYDKDF (reference sequence). CDR3 region: CATSGHNEQFF. In DNA, the CDR3 is TGTGCCACCAGCGGTCACAATGAGCAGTTCTTC.

This clonotype was counted only a few times. The rearrangement joins TRBV6-6 to TRBJ2-2; tentative D call: TRBD2 (6 bases). The germline CDR1 and CDR2 sequences are MNHNY and SVGAGI (reference sequence). V was clipped by 5 bases and J by 7 bases, with 17 bases between them. The CDR3 has 15 residues. CDR3 coding DNA: TGTGCCAGCAGTCGGGATCAACTGGGGGGCGGGGAGCTGTTTTTT. Its protein is CASSRDQLGGGELFF.

This clonotype was counted a few times. V gene TRBV25-1 combines with J gene TRBJ1-2; 9 positions agree with TRBD1. The CDR3 is 12 amino acids. The junction had 6 bases not matched to a gene; V was cut back by 8 bases and J by 8 bases. CDR1 is MGHDK, CDR2 SYGVNS, per germline. CDR3 bases: TGTGCCAGCCGGGACAGGGTAATGGGCTACACCTTC. This codes for CASRDRVMGYTF.

This clonotype was seen only a few times. The chain combines TRBV5-1 with TRBJ2-3; 13 bases align to TRBD2. V lost 2 bases to trimming and J lost 6 bases; unmatched junction nucleotides: 6. The CDR3 is 16 residues long. Germline lookup yields CDR1 SGHRS and CDR2 YFSETQ. For the CDR3, the DNA is TGCGCCAGCAGCTTACTAGCGGGGGGGACTGCGGATACGCAGTATTTT. Translation gives CASSLLAGGTADTQYF.

The J gene is TRBJ2-7, the V gene TRBV4-1, with D perhaps TRBD2 (6 bases). From germline, CDR1 is MGHRA and CDR2 YSYEKL. The germline V and J ends were trimmed by 0 bases and 2 bases, with 14 bases remaining between them. There are 16 residues in the CDR3. The CDR3 protein is CASSQDEGTGTYEQYF. For the CDR3, the DNA is TGCGCCAGCAGCCAAGATGAAGGGACTGGGACCTACGAGCAGTACTTC.

The chain combines TRBV6-1 with TRBJ2-3; 14 positions agree with TRBD2. J lost 2 bases, V lost 6 bases, and 16 bases had no gene match. This CDR3 has 20 amino acids. In germline, CDR1 is MNHNS, CDR2 SASEGT. CDR3 nucleotides: TGTGCCAGCAGCCAGACCCGAGGACTAGCGGGGGGTCCATTCACAGATACGCAGTATTTT. Amino acid sequence: CASSQTRGLAGGPFTDTQYF.